This T cell receptor beta chain was captured by sequencing in a study of chemoradiotherapy in HPV16-positive cancers. Study-wide results and limits: During treatment, candidate HPV-specific clones and E7-related motifs expanded in tumor. Only two HPV16-positive patients supplied the functional HPV-specificity definition.

Assay used: immunoSEQ multiplex PCR; TCRdb lists only in-frame clones, some missing. This table has just over 8,500 clones, roughly 70% appearing once. With regard to this clone: The antigen is not known.

V lost 6 bases to trimming and J lost 6 bases; unmatched junction nucleotides: 5. Looked up from germline, CDR1 is MNHEY and CDR2 is SVGAGI. This CDR3 is built from 15 residues. Over chemoradiotherapy, repertoires were sampled more than once. The chain has TRBV6-5 and TRBJ2-1; 13 nucleotides match TRBD2. The receptor was derived from a human donor with HPV-associated anogenital cancer. Sample acquisition took place from a patient who underwent chemoradiotherapy. The CDR3 DNA is TGTGCCAGCAGCCGACTAGCGGGAGGCACCAATGAGCAGTTCTTC. This translates into CASSRLAGGTNEQFF.